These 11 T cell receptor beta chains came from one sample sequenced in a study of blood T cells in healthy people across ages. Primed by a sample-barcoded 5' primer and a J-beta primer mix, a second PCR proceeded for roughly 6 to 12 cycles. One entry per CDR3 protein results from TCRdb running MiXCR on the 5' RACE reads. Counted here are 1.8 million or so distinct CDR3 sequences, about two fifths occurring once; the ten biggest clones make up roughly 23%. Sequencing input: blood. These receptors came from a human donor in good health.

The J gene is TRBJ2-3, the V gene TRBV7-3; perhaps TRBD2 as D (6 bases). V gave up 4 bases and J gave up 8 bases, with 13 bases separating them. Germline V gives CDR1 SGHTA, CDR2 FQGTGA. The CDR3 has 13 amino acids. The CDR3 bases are TGTGCCAGCAGCTCCCGATCCGGGGGTACGCAGTATTTT. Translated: CASSSRSGGTQYF.

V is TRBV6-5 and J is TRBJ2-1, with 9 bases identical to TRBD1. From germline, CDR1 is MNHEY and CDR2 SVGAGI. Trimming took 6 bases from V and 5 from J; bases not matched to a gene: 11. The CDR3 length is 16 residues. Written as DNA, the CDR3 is TGTGCCAGCAGACCACTCCGGGACAGGGAGGACAATGAGCAGTTCTTC. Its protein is CASRPLRDREDNEQFF.

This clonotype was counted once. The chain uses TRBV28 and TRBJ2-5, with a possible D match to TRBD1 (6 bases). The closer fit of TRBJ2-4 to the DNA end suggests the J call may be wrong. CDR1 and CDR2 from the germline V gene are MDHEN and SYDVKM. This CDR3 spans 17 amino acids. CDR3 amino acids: CASSTSTIQGELNIQYF. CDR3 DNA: TGTGCCAGCAGCACCAGTACCATACAGGGAGAACTGAACATTCAGTACTTC.

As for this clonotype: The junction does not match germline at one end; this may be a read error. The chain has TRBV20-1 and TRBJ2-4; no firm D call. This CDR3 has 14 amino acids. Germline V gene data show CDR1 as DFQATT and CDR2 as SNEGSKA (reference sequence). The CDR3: CSATLSPARDIQYF. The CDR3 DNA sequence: TGCAGTGCTACCCTAAGCCCGGCTAGAGACATCCAGTACTTC.

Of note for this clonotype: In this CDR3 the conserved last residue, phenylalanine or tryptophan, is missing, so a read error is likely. CDR3 in DNA: TGTGCCAGCAGCCGCACGCGGACCCAAGAGACCCAGTACTTA. Its translation is CASSRTRTQETQYL. This chain connects TRBV7-2 to TRBJ2-5; no clear D gene. The germline V gene has CDR1 SGHTA and CDR2 FQGNSA. CDR3 length: 14 amino acids. V was clipped by 5 bases and J by 1 base, with 11 bases between them.

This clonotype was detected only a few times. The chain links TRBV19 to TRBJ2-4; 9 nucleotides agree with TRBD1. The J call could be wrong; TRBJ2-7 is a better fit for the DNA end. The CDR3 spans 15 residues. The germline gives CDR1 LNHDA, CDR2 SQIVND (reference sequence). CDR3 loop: CASSILTGGSYEQYF. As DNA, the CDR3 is TGTGCCAGTAGTATCCTGACAGGGGGATCCTACGAGCAGTACTTC.

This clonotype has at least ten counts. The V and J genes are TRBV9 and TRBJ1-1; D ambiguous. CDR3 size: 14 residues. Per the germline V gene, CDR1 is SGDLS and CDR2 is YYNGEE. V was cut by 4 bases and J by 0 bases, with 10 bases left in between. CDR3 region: CASSPRGMNTEAFF. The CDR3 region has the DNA TGTGCCAGCAGCCCACGCGGGATGAACACTGAAGCTTTCTTT.

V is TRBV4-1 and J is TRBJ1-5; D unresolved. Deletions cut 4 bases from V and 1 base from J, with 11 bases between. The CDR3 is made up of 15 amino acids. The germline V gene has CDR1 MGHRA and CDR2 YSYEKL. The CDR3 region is CASSPRLPSNQPQHF. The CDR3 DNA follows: TGCGCCAGCAGCCCTAGATTACCGAGCAATCAGCCCCAGCATTTT.

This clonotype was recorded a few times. CDR3 residues: CASSPDPEDTEAFF. CDR3 nucleotide sequence: TGTGCCAGCAGCCCAGATCCGGAGGACACTGAAGCTTTCTTT. V gene TRBV12-3 or TRBV12-4 combines with J gene TRBJ1-1; D ambiguous. The CDR3 is 14 amino acids. The V gene lost 6 bases and the J gene lost 3 bases, with 14 bases spanning the gap.

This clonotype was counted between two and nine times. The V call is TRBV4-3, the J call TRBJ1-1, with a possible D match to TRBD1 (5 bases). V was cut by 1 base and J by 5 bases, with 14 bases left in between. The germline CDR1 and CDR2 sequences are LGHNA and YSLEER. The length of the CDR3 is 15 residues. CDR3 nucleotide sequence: TGCGCCAGCAGCCAAGTGCGGGGGTCTTGGACTGAAGCTTTCTTT. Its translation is CASSQVRGSWTEAFF.

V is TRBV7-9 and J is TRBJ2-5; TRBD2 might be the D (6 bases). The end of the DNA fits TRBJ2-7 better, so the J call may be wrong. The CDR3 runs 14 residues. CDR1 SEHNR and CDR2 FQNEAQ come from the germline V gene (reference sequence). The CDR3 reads CACGLGEDFYEQYF. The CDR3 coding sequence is TGTGCCTGCGGGTTGGGGGAGGATTTCTACGAGCAGTACTTC.